This T cell receptor (beta chain) was observed in a study of T cell changes during pregnancy in multiple sclerosis. CDR3 size: 18 residues. J gave up 0 bases and V 5 bases, and 13 bases lay outside the gene matches. Germline V gene data show CDR1 as MNHNS and CDR2 as SASEGT. TCRdb's table, derived via immunoSEQ multiplex PCR, lists solely in-frame clones and lacks some. The sample yields some 9,100 clones, about 83% seen once. The material sequenced was CD8+ T cells from peripheral blood mononuclear cells, taken in the third trimester of pregnancy. The gene calls are TRBV6-1 and TRBJ2-1; 7 nucleotides match TRBD2. This TCR was sampled from a female donor in good health, enrolled as a control in a pregnancy study. CDR3 DNA: TGTGCCAGCAGTCAAGTAGGAGCGGGGCCAAGCTCCTACAATGAGCAGTTCTTC. Protein product: CASSQVGAGPSSYNEQFF.